This is a list of T cell receptor beta chains from one sample in a study of identical twins. One entry per CDR3 protein, called by TCRdb with MiXCR from the 5' RACE reads. The repertoire has 1.5 million to 2 million distinct CDR3 sequences, about 32% of them found once; the top ten carry approximately 0.25%. Source material: cord blood. Receptors were obtained from a newborn girl in good health. The CDR3 runs from the conserved cysteine through the conserved F or W. A D gene is named only where the DNA matches it firmly. Size is omitted from some rows. Given values are once, few, many or a class for expanded clones.

>TRBD1|TRBV12-3/TRBV12-4|TRBJ2-3|NA
CASSRQGWTDTQYF
TGTGCCAGCAGCCGACAGGGGTGGACAGATACGCAGTATTTT
>NA|TRBV20-1|TRBJ1-4|NA
CSAKRGREKLFF
TGCAGTGCTAAGCGGGGCCGGGAAAAACTGTTTTTT
>NA|TRBV5-1|TRBJ2-5|NA
CASSLGGKIQETQYF
TGCGCCAGCAGCTTGGGAGGGAAAATCCAAGAGACCCAGTACTTC
>NA|TRBV28|TRBJ1-6|few
CASSLQDSPLHF
TGTGCCAGCAGTTTACAAGACTCACCCCTCCACTTT
>NA|TRBV12-3/TRBV12-4|TRBJ1-1|NA
CASSLGAGWDTEAFF
TGTGCCAGCAGTTTAGGGGCAGGGTGGGACACTGAAGCTTTCTTT
>NA|TRBV7-2|TRBJ1-6|NA
CASSFDDWAIGSPLHF
TGTGCCAGCAGCTTTGACGATTGGGCTATCGGTTCACCCCTCCACTTT
>TRBD1|TRBV14|TRBJ2-7|NA
CPSSQDGTGTYEQYF
TGTCCCAGCAGCCAAGACGGGACAGGGACTTACGAGCAGTACTTC
>NA|TRBV28|TRBJ2-7|NA
CASGQGVYEQYF
TGTGCCAGCGGACAAGGGGTCTACGAGCAGTACTTC
>TRBD2|TRBV5-1|TRBJ2-3|NA
CASSLGALAGLTDTQYF
TGCGCCAGCAGCCTGGGAGCACTAGCGGGCCTCACAGATACGCAGTATTTT
>TRBD1|TRBV7-8|TRBJ2-1|few
CASRPRTGGPYNEQFF
TGTGCCAGCAGACCGAGGACAGGGGGTCCCTACAATGAGCAGTTCTTC
>NA|TRBV27|TRBJ2-6|NA
CASKNGGPSFSGANVLTF
TGTGCCAGCAAAAACGGGGGGCCCTCCTTCTCTGGGGCCAACGTCCTGACTTTC
>NA|TRBV6-6|TRBJ1-1|once
CASSYSQGLVLNTEAFF
TGTGCCAGCAGTTACTCACAGGGTTTAGTTTTGAACACTGAAGCTTTCTTT
>NA|TRBV15|TRBJ2-1|few
CATSRESHNEQFF
TGTGCCACCAGTCGGGAGTCCCACAATGAGCAGTTCTTC
>TRBD1|TRBV29-1|TRBJ1-2|few
CSVGQGGSYGYTF
TGCAGCGTTGGACAGGGAGGCAGCTATGGCTACACCTTC
>TRBD1|TRBV4-1|TRBJ1-5|NA
CASSQKGQGSNQPQHF
TGCGCCAGCAGCCAAAAAGGACAGGGTAGCAATCAGCCCCAGCATTTT
>TRBD2|TRBV29-1|TRBJ2-3|few
CSVSLAGVPDTQYF
TGCAGCGTGTCACTAGCGGGAGTCCCCGATACGCAGTATTTT
>NA|TRBV12-3/TRBV12-4|TRBJ1-2|many
CASSLIMGYTF
TGTGCCAGCAGTTTAATAATGGGCTACACCTTC
>NA|TRBV5-1|TRBJ2-7|NA
CASSLAWGGSYEQYF
TGCGCCAGCAGCTTGGCCTGGGGCGGGTCCTACGAGCAGTACTTC
>NA|TRBV4-2|TRBJ2-1|few
CASSQVPGASSYNEQFF
TGTGCCAGCAGCCAAGTTCCGGGGGCAAGCTCCTACAATGAGCAGTTCTTC
>NA|TRBV20-1|TRBJ1-2|NA
CSARAEGPLRNGYTF
TGCAGTGCTAGAGCCGAGGGACCCCTGAGGAATGGCTACACCTTC
>TRBD1|TRBV20-1|TRBJ2-4|few
CSARETGWVKNIQYF
TGCAGTGCTAGAGAGACAGGGTGGGTCAAAAACATTCAGTACTTC
>TRBD1|TRBV7-9|TRBJ1-2|NA
CASIRAGGAAGYTF
TGTGCCAGCATTCGAGCAGGGGGCGCGGCTGGCTACACCTTC
>NA|TRBV12-3/TRBV12-4|TRBJ2-1|once
CASSPGRRDSYNEQFF
TGTGCCAGCAGCCCGGGACGTCGGGACTCTTACAATGAGCAGTTCTTC
>NA|TRBV14|TRBJ2-1|few
CASSSFVEQFF
TGTGCCAGCAGTTCGTTTGTGGAGCAGTTCTTC
>TRBD1|TRBV29-1|TRBJ2-7|NA
CSVEEKDRGYEQYF
TGCAGCGTTGAAGAAAAGGACAGGGGCTACGAGCAGTACTTC
>NA|TRBV19|TRBJ2-5|few
CASSMGGRETQYF
TGTGCCAGTAGTATGGGGGGGCGGGAGACCCAGTACTTC
>TRBD1|TRBV20-1|TRBJ1-5|few
CSARHQTGDQHF
TGCAGTGCCCGACATCAAACAGGGGACCAGCATTTT
>TRBD1|TRBV5-1|TRBJ2-7|NA
CASSWPGTGRNEQYF
TGCGCCAGCAGCTGGCCGGGGACAGGAAGGAACGAGCAGTACTTC
>NA|TRBV25-1|TRBJ1-1|NA
CASSEGMGAEAFF
TGTGCCAGCAGTGAAGGGATGGGGGCTGAAGCTTTCTTT
>TRBD1|TRBV20-1|TRBJ2-1|few
CSARPKPPGQGSGNEQFF
TGCAGTGCTAGACCGAAACCCCCGGGACAGGGCTCGGGCAATGAGCAGTTCTTC
>NA|TRBV12-3/TRBV12-4|TRBJ2-1|NA
CASSPGRGYNEQFF
TGTGCCAGCAGTCCAGGCAGGGGCTACAATGAGCAGTTCTTC
>NA|TRBV20-1|TRBJ2-5|few
CSARDRNYQETQYF
TGCAGTGCTAGAGATCGGAACTACCAAGAGACCCAGTACTTC
>NA|TRBV5-1|TRBJ2-1|few
CASSLRRVYNEQFF
TGCGCCAGCAGCTTGAGGAGGGTCTACAATGAGCAGTTCTTC
>NA|TRBV4-2|TRBJ1-1|NA
CASSQEVGTYTEAFF
TGTGCCAGCAGCCAAGAGGTAGGGACCTACACTGAAGCTTTCTTT
>NA|TRBV28|TRBJ2-1|few
CASSGSRAFRGSSYNEQFF
TGTGCCAGCAGTGGGTCGCGAGCGTTCCGGGGGAGCTCCTACAATGAGCAGTTCTTC
>TRBD2|TRBV27|TRBJ2-3|NA
CASRTSPKSTDTQYF
TGTGCCAGCCGGACTAGTCCTAAAAGCACAGATACGCAGTATTTT
>TRBD1|TRBV27|TRBJ1-4|NA
CASSLSTGPNEKLFF
TGTGCCAGCAGTTTATCGACAGGGCCTAATGAAAAACTGTTTTTT
>NA|TRBV5-6|TRBJ2-4|NA
CATSDSCGTAKNIQYF
TGTGCCACCAGTGATTCCTGCGGGACGGCCAAAAACATTCAGTACTTC
>NA|TRBV12-5|TRBJ1-1|NA
CASGDTGYEMNTEAFF
TGTGCTAGTGGGGACACAGGGTATGAAATGAACACTGAAGCTTTCTTT
>NA|TRBV29-1|TRBJ2-3|NA
CSVDRASDSTDTQYF
TGCAGCGTTGACAGGGCTAGCGATAGCACAGATACGCAGTATTTT
>NA|TRBV2|TRBJ2-5|NA
CASQASLNEQYF
TGTGCCAGCCAGGCCAGCTTAAATGAGCAGTACTTC
>NA|TRBV7-9|TRBJ2-2|NA
CASSFLGRTGELFF
TGTGCCAGCAGCTTTTTGGGCCGGACCGGGGAGCTGTTTTTT
>TRBD1|TRBV7-2|TRBJ2-7|NA
CASSLAAGGQYEQYF
TGTGCCAGCAGCTTAGCGGCAGGGGGTCAGTACGAGCAGTACTTC
>NA|TRBV10-3|TRBJ2-3|NA
CAISAGTSTDTQYF
TGTGCCATCAGTGCCGGGACTAGCACAGATACGCAGTATTTT
>NA|TRBV21-1|TRBJ1-5|NA
CASSKEDSHSNQPQHF
TGTGCCAGCAGCAAAGAGGACAGCCATAGCAATCAGCCCCAGCATTTT
>TRBD2|TRBV4-1|TRBJ2-1|NA
CASSQGGLGGYNEQFF
TGCGCCAGCAGCCAAGGGGGACTAGGAGGCTACAATGAGCAGTTCTTC
>NA|TRBV7-2|TRBJ1-6|many
CASSLAGTYNSPLHF
TGTGCCAGCAGCTTAGCCGGGACCTATAATTCACCCCTCCACTTT
>TRBD2|TRBV5-1|TRBJ2-5|NA
CASSLTSGRTKETQYF
TGCGCCAGCAGCTTGACTAGCGGGAGGACAAAAGAGACCCAGTACTTC
>NA|TRBV5-1|TRBJ1-3|NA
CASSLGVIAGNTIYF
TGCGCCAGCAGCTTGGGGGTGATCGCTGGAAACACCATATATTTT
>NA|TRBV4-2|TRBJ2-3|NA
CASSHDPRADTQYF
TGTGCCAGCAGCCACGACCCCCGCGCAGATACGCAGTATTTT
>TRBD2|TRBV20-1|TRBJ2-1|NA
CSAYGTSGANNEQFF
TGCAGTGCTTATGGGACTAGCGGGGCAAACAATGAGCAGTTCTTC
>TRBD2|TRBV12-3/TRBV12-4|TRBJ2-5|NA
CASSAQREGYNEQYF
TGTGCCAGTTCGGCCCAGCGGGAGGGGTACAATGAGCAGTACTTC
>NA|TRBV24-1|TRBJ1-2|NA
CATSAIGQSYGYTF
TGTGCCACCAGTGCCATAGGGCAGTCCTATGGCTACACCTTC
>NA|TRBV27|TRBJ2-7|many
CASTSTTGTTYEQYF
TGTGCCAGCACCAGTACTACCGGGACAACCTACGAGCAGTACTTC
>TRBD2|TRBV7-7|TRBJ2-1|NA
CASGSGLVYNEQFF
TGTGCTAGCGGCTCCGGACTAGTCTACAATGAGCAGTTCTTC
>TRBD1|TRBV7-9|TRBJ2-1|NA
CPSSSNDRDYNEQFF
TGTCCCAGCAGCTCCAATGACAGGGACTACAATGAGCAGTTCTTC
>NA|TRBV12-3/TRBV12-4|TRBJ1-4|NA
CASSPDSLLEKLFF
TGTGCCAGCAGTCCGGACAGTTTGTTGGAAAAACTGTTTTTT
>NA|TRBV5-1|TRBJ2-5|many
CASSLGLLQETQYF
TGCGCCAGCAGCTTGGGACTCCTACAAGAGACCCAGTACTTC